The rows below give T cell receptor beta chains drawn from one sample of a study of CD8+CD57+ T cells in acquired aplastic anemia. In TCRdb, the reads were re-called with MiXCR into one record per CDR3 protein. This repertoire shows 150,000 to 200,000 distinct CDR3 sequences, around 50% found once; its top ten account for under 1.2%. Sequencing was performed on sorted CD4+, CD8+, or CD8+CD57+ T cells (not recorded which) from PBMCs. These receptors originate from a human donor with aplastic anemia. CDR3s include the opening cysteine and the closing phenylalanine or tryptophan. Each record gives: clone size, D gene, J gene, V gene, CDR3 DNA, CDR3 protein. D genes are given only for firm matches. Clone size is shown for a subset of rows, as once, few, many or a class of expanded clone.

clone_size: many
d_call: TRBD1
j_call: TRBJ1-5
v_call: TRBV20-1
cdr3_nt: TGCAGTGCAAGGACAGGCTATCAGCCCCAGCATTTT
cdr3_aa: CSARTGYQPQHF

clone_size: -
d_call: -
j_call: TRBJ2-3
v_call: TRBV15
cdr3_nt: TGTGCCTCGAGCAAAATGGGGAGTGATAGCACAGATACGCAGTATTTT
cdr3_aa: CASSKMGSDSTDTQYF

clone_size: many
d_call: -
j_call: TRBJ2-3
v_call: TRBV7-2
cdr3_nt: TGTGCCAGCAGCTTATGGTTCGATACGCAGTATTTT
cdr3_aa: CASSLWFDTQYF

clone_size: -
d_call: TRBD2
j_call: TRBJ2-1
v_call: TRBV10-3
cdr3_nt: TGTGCCATCAGCCTAACTAGCGGGGGTAACAATGAGCAGTTCTTC
cdr3_aa: CAISLTSGGNNEQFF

clone_size: many
d_call: TRBD1
j_call: TRBJ2-5
v_call: TRBV7-6
cdr3_nt: TGTGCCAGCAGCTTAGGGGGACAGGGGGTCGGGACCCAGTACTTC
cdr3_aa: CASSLGGQGVGTQYF

clone_size: once
d_call: -
j_call: TRBJ2-7
v_call: TRBV20-1
cdr3_nt: TGCAGTGCTAGCAACAGGGACTCTCCCGAGCAGTACTTC
cdr3_aa: CSASNRDSPEQYF

clone_size: many
d_call: -
j_call: TRBJ1-2
v_call: TRBV24-1
cdr3_nt: TGTGCCACCAGTGATTTCTCGGGCTACACCTTC
cdr3_aa: CATSDFSGYTF

clone_size: -
d_call: -
j_call: TRBJ2-7
v_call: TRBV10-1
cdr3_nt: TGTGCCAGCAGCGCAGGGTTCGAGCAGTACTTC
cdr3_aa: CASSAGFEQYF

clone_size: many
d_call: -
j_call: TRBJ2-4
v_call: TRBV7-8
cdr3_nt: TGTGCCAGCAGCTTACCCAAAAACATTCAGTACTTC
cdr3_aa: CASSLPKNIQYF

clone_size: -
d_call: TRBD2
j_call: TRBJ2-5
v_call: TRBV20-1
cdr3_nt: TGCAGTGCCAGTAGACTAGCGGGTGAGACCCAGTACTTC
cdr3_aa: CSASRLAGETQYF

clone_size: few
d_call: TRBD2
j_call: TRBJ2-2
v_call: TRBV10-3
cdr3_nt: TGTGCCATCAGTGATATTGCTAGCGGTACGAACACCGGGGAGCTGTTTTTT
cdr3_aa: CAISDIASGTNTGELFF

clone_size: -
d_call: TRBD2
j_call: TRBJ2-5
v_call: TRBV20-1
cdr3_nt: TGCAGTGCTAGAGTACTGGGGAGCGGGGGGAAAGAGACCCAGTACTTC
cdr3_aa: CSARVLGSGGKETQYF

clone_size: -
d_call: -
j_call: TRBJ2-7
v_call: TRBV2
cdr3_nt: TGTGCCAGCAGTCAGCAGTCCTACGAGCAGTACTTC
cdr3_aa: CASSQQSYEQYF

clone_size: many
d_call: TRBD1
j_call: TRBJ2-7
v_call: TRBV19
cdr3_nt: TGTGCCAGTAGTACCGCAGGGGGCGGGTTCGAGCAGTACTTC
cdr3_aa: CASSTAGGGFEQYF

clone_size: -
d_call: TRBD1
j_call: TRBJ1-6
v_call: TRBV2
cdr3_nt: TGTGCCAGCAAGACAGGGGGCTATAATTCACCCCTCCACTTT
cdr3_aa: CASKTGGYNSPLHF

clone_size: many
d_call: -
j_call: TRBJ1-3
v_call: TRBV19
cdr3_nt: TGTGCCAGTAGTTTATCCAGCTCTGGAAACACCATATATTTT
cdr3_aa: CASSLSSSGNTIYF

clone_size: -
d_call: TRBD2
j_call: TRBJ2-3
v_call: TRBV5-3
cdr3_nt: TGTGCCAGCAGCTTACCCGGGACTAGCGGACCAGATACGCAGTATTTT
cdr3_aa: CASSLPGTSGPDTQYF

clone_size: many
d_call: TRBD2
j_call: TRBJ2-3
v_call: TRBV19
cdr3_nt: TGTGCCAGTAGTATGCGTCTAGCGGGGGTAAACACAGATACGCAGTATTTT
cdr3_aa: CASSMRLAGVNTDTQYF

clone_size: many
d_call: -
j_call: TRBJ1-1
v_call: TRBV6-1
cdr3_nt: TGTGCCAGCAGGAGAACAGCGAACACTGAAGCTTTCTTT
cdr3_aa: CASRRTANTEAFF

clone_size: -
d_call: TRBD1
j_call: TRBJ1-6
v_call: TRBV24-1
cdr3_nt: TGTGCCACCAGTGACGCCAGACAGGGGGCACTTTCACCCCTCCACTTT
cdr3_aa: CATSDARQGALSPLHF

clone_size: -
d_call: TRBD1
j_call: TRBJ2-3
v_call: TRBV7-8
cdr3_nt: TGTGCCAGCAGCTTACGACAGGGGGATACGCAGTATTTT
cdr3_aa: CASSLRQGDTQYF

clone_size: -
d_call: -
j_call: TRBJ2-5
v_call: TRBV7-9
cdr3_nt: TGTGCCAGCAGCTTTCTAGGAGCAGAGACCCAGTACTTC
cdr3_aa: CASSFLGAETQYF

clone_size: many
d_call: TRBD2
j_call: TRBJ2-1
v_call: TRBV20-1
cdr3_nt: TGCAGTGCGATGGGACTAGCGATCTACAATGAGCAGTTCTTC
cdr3_aa: CSAMGLAIYNEQFF

clone_size: many
d_call: TRBD1
j_call: TRBJ2-7
v_call: TRBV11-2
cdr3_nt: TGTGCCAGCAGCGATGTGGGACCGGGAACAGGGGTCTACGAGCAGTACTTC
cdr3_aa: CASSDVGPGTGVYEQYF

clone_size: many
d_call: TRBD1
j_call: TRBJ1-2
v_call: TRBV5-1
cdr3_nt: TGCGCCAGCAACGGCGGACAGGGTGGCTATGGCTACACCTTC
cdr3_aa: CASNGGQGGYGYTF

clone_size: once
d_call: -
j_call: TRBJ2-2
v_call: TRBV10-3
cdr3_nt: TGTGCCATCAGCCTCACCGGGGAGCTGTTTTTT
cdr3_aa: CAISLTGELFF

clone_size: -
d_call: -
j_call: TRBJ1-1
v_call: TRBV25-1
cdr3_nt: TGTGCCAGCAGTGAGACCAGGGGAACTGAAGCTTTCTTT
cdr3_aa: CASSETRGTEAFF

clone_size: many
d_call: -
j_call: TRBJ1-4
v_call: TRBV7-9
cdr3_nt: TGTGCCAGCAGCCTCCGGACGGATAATGAAAAACTGTTTTTT
cdr3_aa: CASSLRTDNEKLFF

clone_size: once
d_call: -
j_call: TRBJ1-6
v_call: TRBV25-1
cdr3_nt: TGTGCCAGCAGAAGAATGGGGTTGTCACCCCTCCACTTT
cdr3_aa: CASRRMGLSPLHF

clone_size: many
d_call: -
j_call: TRBJ1-6
v_call: TRBV6-2/TRBV6-3
cdr3_nt: TGTGCCAGCGGGGATTACCGTAATTCACCCCTCCACTTT
cdr3_aa: CASGDYRNSPLHF

clone_size: -
d_call: -
j_call: TRBJ2-3
v_call: TRBV24-1
cdr3_nt: TGTGCCACCAGTGATTCGGGGCACTATACGCAGTATTTT
cdr3_aa: CATSDSGHYTQYF

clone_size: few
d_call: -
j_call: TRBJ1-1
v_call: TRBV29-1
cdr3_nt: TGCAGCGTGCGCGGCGGGGGGCACGTGAACACTGAAGCTTTCTTT
cdr3_aa: CSVRGGGHVNTEAFF

clone_size: many
d_call: -
j_call: TRBJ2-3
v_call: TRBV12-3/TRBV12-4
cdr3_nt: TGTGCCAGCAGTTTACCCGGAGATACGCAGTATTTT
cdr3_aa: CASSLPGDTQYF

clone_size: -
d_call: TRBD2
j_call: TRBJ2-1
v_call: TRBV20-1
cdr3_nt: TGCAGTGCCGAGCGGGAAAGGTCCTACAATGAGCAGTTCTTC
cdr3_aa: CSAERERSYNEQFF

clone_size: -
d_call: TRBD1
j_call: TRBJ1-4
v_call: TRBV7-8
cdr3_nt: TGTGCCAGCAGCTTCGACAGGGGATCGGGTGAAAAACTGTTTTTT
cdr3_aa: CASSFDRGSGEKLFF

clone_size: -
d_call: TRBD1
j_call: TRBJ2-1
v_call: TRBV9
cdr3_nt: TGTGCCAGCAGCGCGACAGGGTCCAATGAGCAGTTCTTC
cdr3_aa: CASSATGSNEQFF

clone_size: -
d_call: -
j_call: TRBJ1-4
v_call: TRBV4-2
cdr3_nt: TGTGCCAGCAGCAGAGCAGGGACGGGCATTGTTAATGAAAAACTGTTTTTT
cdr3_aa: CASSRAGTGIVNEKLFF

clone_size: -
d_call: -
j_call: TRBJ2-7
v_call: TRBV15
cdr3_nt: TGTGCCACCAGCAGAGATATGGACGAGCAGTACTTC
cdr3_aa: CATSRDMDEQYF

clone_size: many
d_call: -
j_call: TRBJ2-7
v_call: TRBV6-1
cdr3_nt: TGTGCCAGCAGCCAAGCGGACGGCTCCGAGCAGTACTTC
cdr3_aa: CASSQADGSEQYF

clone_size: -
d_call: -
j_call: TRBJ2-7
v_call: TRBV19
cdr3_nt: TGTGCCAGTAGTACTCAAAAACCGGGACGGAATTACGAGCAGTACTTC
cdr3_aa: CASSTQKPGRNYEQYF

clone_size: many
d_call: -
j_call: TRBJ1-6
v_call: TRBV20-1
cdr3_nt: TGCAGTGCTAGAGTCCCAGGCTTCTATAATTCACCCCTCCACTTT
cdr3_aa: CSARVPGFYNSPLHF

clone_size: many
d_call: -
j_call: TRBJ2-2
v_call: TRBV5-1
cdr3_nt: TGCGCCAGCAGCAAAGACAGGACCGGGGAGCTGTTTTTT
cdr3_aa: CASSKDRTGELFF

clone_size: many
d_call: -
j_call: TRBJ2-7
v_call: TRBV3-1
cdr3_nt: TGTGCCAGCACCCAGATGGGCGAGCAGTACTTC
cdr3_aa: CASTQMGEQYF

clone_size: -
d_call: -
j_call: TRBJ2-7
v_call: TRBV2
cdr3_nt: TGTGCCAGCAGTTACCGTACAGGACCCTACGAGCAGTACTTC
cdr3_aa: CASSYRTGPYEQYF

clone_size: -
d_call: -
j_call: TRBJ2-2
v_call: TRBV5-1
cdr3_nt: TGCGCCAGCAGCACCGGGGACCATGTGAGCACCGGGGAGCTGTTTTTT
cdr3_aa: CASSTGDHVSTGELFF

clone_size: few
d_call: TRBD1
j_call: TRBJ2-2
v_call: TRBV5-1
cdr3_nt: TGCGCCAGCAGCTTGCCAAGACGGCGGACAGGGGCGGCCCGGGTGGATATCGGGGAGCTGTTTTTT
cdr3_aa: CASSLPRRRTGAARVDIGELFF

clone_size: -
d_call: -
j_call: TRBJ2-7
v_call: TRBV29-1
cdr3_nt: TGCAGCGTTGAAGGGGCCTGGGGCGAGCAGTACTTC
cdr3_aa: CSVEGAWGEQYF

clone_size: many
d_call: -
j_call: TRBJ2-2
v_call: TRBV20-1
cdr3_nt: TGCAGTGCCGAGGCCGGGGAGCTGTTTTTT
cdr3_aa: CSAEAGELFF

clone_size: many
d_call: TRBD2
j_call: TRBJ2-5
v_call: TRBV20-1
cdr3_nt: TGCAGTGCTAGAGATCCGGGCGGGGGGGCCAGGGAGACCCAGTACTTC
cdr3_aa: CSARDPGGGARETQYF

clone_size: many
d_call: -
j_call: TRBJ2-7
v_call: TRBV12-3/TRBV12-4
cdr3_nt: TGTGCCAGCAGTTGGGGCCACGAGCAGTACTTC
cdr3_aa: CASSWGHEQYF

clone_size: -
d_call: TRBD1
j_call: TRBJ1-4
v_call: TRBV7-8
cdr3_nt: TGTGCCAGCAGCTTAGCAGTATTGGGACAGGGGATGGAACTGTTTTTT
cdr3_aa: CASSLAVLGQGMELFF

clone_size: many
d_call: -
j_call: TRBJ1-1
v_call: TRBV12-3/TRBV12-4
cdr3_nt: TGTGCCAGCAGCCTGGCCCCCAGGGGGAACACTGAAGCTTTCTTT
cdr3_aa: CASSLAPRGNTEAFF

clone_size: many
d_call: -
j_call: TRBJ1-1
v_call: TRBV15
cdr3_nt: TGTGCCACCAGCAGGGGGCCGGTAGGGGCTAACACTGAAGCTTTCTTT
cdr3_aa: CATSRGPVGANTEAFF

clone_size: -
d_call: -
j_call: TRBJ2-1
v_call: TRBV6-4
cdr3_nt: TGTGCCAGCAGTGACTCTGAAGGAGGTGGGAATGAGCAGTTCTTC
cdr3_aa: CASSDSEGGGNEQFF